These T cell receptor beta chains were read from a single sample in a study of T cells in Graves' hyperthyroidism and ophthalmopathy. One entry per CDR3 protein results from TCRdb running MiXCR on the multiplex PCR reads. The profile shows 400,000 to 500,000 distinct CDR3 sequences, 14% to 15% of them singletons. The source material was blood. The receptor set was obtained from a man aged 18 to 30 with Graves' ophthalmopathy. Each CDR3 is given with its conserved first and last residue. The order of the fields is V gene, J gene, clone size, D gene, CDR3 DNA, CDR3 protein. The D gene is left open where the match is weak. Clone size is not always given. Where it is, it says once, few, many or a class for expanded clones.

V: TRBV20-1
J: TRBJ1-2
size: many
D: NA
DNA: TGCAGTGCTAGCGGGTTTTATGGCTACACCTTC
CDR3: CSASGFYGYTF

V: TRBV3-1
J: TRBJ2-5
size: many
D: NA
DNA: TGTGCCAGCAGCCAAGGAGGGGCGGGGGAGACCCAGTACTTC
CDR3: CASSQGGAGETQYF

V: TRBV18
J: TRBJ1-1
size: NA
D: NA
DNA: TGTGCCAGCTCCCGCGAAGGACAGACTTTTGAAGCTTTCTTT
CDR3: CASSREGQTFEAFF

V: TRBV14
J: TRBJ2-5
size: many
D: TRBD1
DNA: TGTGCCAGCAGCCAAGCACAGGGGGCGGGACGAAAGACCCAGTACTTC
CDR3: CASSQAQGAGRKTQYF

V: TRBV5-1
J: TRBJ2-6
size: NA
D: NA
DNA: TGCGCCAGCAGCCCCGGACCTACCTCGTCCAACGTCCTGACTTTC
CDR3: CASSPGPTSSNVLTF

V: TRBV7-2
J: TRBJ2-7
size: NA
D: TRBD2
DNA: TGTGCCAGCAGCCCCCGGACTAGCGGCCGCGAGCAGTACTTC
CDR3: CASSPRTSGREQYF

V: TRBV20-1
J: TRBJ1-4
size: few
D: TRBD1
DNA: TGCAGTGCTGGGGACAGTTATTCCACTAATGAAAAACTGTTTTTT
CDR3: CSAGDSYSTNEKLFF

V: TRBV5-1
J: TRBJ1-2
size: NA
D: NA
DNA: TGCGCCAGCAGCTTCTCGCTTAACTATGGCTACACCTTC
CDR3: CASSFSLNYGYTF

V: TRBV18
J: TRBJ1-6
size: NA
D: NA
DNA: TGTGCCAGCTCACCACTGTCCGAGTACGGCATTTCACCCCTCCACTTT
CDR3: CASSPLSEYGISPLHF

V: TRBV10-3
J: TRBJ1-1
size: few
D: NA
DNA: TGTGCCATCAGTACCGGGTCTCGGGAAGCTTTCTTT
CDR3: CAISTGSREAFF

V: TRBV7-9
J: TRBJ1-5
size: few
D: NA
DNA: TGTGCCAGCAGCTTTGGCCAGGGGTCTCAGCCCCAGCATTTT
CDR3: CASSFGQGSQPQHF

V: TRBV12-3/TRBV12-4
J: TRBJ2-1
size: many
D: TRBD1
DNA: TGTGCCAGCAGTGGGACAGGGGGCGCATCTGAGCAGTTCTTC
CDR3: CASSGTGGASEQFF

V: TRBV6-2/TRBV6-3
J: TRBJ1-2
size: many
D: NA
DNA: TGTGCCAGCAGAACTAGAGGGGCGTACCTCTACTATGGCTACACCTTC
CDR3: CASRTRGAYLYYGYTF

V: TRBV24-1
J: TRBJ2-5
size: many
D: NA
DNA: TGTGCCACCAGTGACCCAACCACAGGGTTTTGGTACTTC
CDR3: CATSDPTTGFWYF

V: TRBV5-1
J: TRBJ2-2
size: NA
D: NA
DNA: TGCGCCAGCACCCAAACCGGGGACACCGGGGAGCTGTTTTTT
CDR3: CASTQTGDTGELFF

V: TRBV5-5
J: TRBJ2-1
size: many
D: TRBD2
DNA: TGTGCCAGCAGCGGCGACTCCGGGACTAGCGGGTACAATGAGCAGTTCTTC
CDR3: CASSGDSGTSGYNEQFF

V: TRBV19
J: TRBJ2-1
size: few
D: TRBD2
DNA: TGTGCCAGTCAGTTGTGGGCTAGCGGGAGGGCCGTTAATGAGCAGTTCTTC
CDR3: CASQLWASGRAVNEQFF

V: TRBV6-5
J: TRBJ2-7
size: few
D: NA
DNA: TGTGCCAGCAGTTACTCCCGGGGGAGCTCCTACGAGCAGTACTTC
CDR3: CASSYSRGSSYEQYF

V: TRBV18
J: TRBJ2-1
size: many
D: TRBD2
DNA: TGTGCCAGCTCAAACCCACTAGCGCAGCCATACAATGAGCAGTTCTTC
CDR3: CASSNPLAQPYNEQFF

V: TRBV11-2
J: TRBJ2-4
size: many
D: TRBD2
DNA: TGTGCCAGCAGCCCGACTAGCGGGATAAACATTCAGTACTTC
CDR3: CASSPTSGINIQYF

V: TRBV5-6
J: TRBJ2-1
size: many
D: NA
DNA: TGTGCCAGCAGCTTTGGCACGGGCTACAATGAGCAGTTCTTC
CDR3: CASSFGTGYNEQFF

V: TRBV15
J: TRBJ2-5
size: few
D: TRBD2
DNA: TGTGCCACCAGCAGAGTAAATAGCGGGACCCAAGAGACCCAGTACTTC
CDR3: CATSRVNSGTQETQYF

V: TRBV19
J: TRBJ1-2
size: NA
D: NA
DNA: TGTGCCAGTAGTATGGGGGGCATTGGCTACACCTTC
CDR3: CASSMGGIGYTF

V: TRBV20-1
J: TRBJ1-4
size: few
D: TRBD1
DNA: TGCAGTGCAAAACAGGGGGCTACAGTTAATGAAAAACTGTTTTTT
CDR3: CSAKQGATVNEKLFF

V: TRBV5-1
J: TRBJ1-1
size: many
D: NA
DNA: TGCGCCAGCAGCACCGGGACAATTACTGAAGCTTTCTTT
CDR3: CASSTGTITEAFF

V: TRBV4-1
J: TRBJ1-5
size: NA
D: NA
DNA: TGCGTCAGCAGCCAACGAGCGGGGAGCAATCAGCCCCAGCATTTT
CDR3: CVSSQRAGSNQPQHF

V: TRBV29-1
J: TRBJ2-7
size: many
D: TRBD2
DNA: TGCAGCGTTGACAGCGGGACCTACGAGCAGTACTTC
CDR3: CSVDSGTYEQYF

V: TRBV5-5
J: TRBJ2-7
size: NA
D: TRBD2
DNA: TGTGCCAGCAGCCTATGGACTAGCGGGGGCCATTACGAGCAGTACTTC
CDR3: CASSLWTSGGHYEQYF

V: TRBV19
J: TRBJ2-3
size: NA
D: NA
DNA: TGTGCCAGTAGTCTAGTCGGGGGAAGAAGCACAGATACGCAGTATTTT
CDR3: CASSLVGGRSTDTQYF

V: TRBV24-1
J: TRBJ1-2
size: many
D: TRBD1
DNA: TGTGCCACTAACAGGGGCGCTAACTATGGCTACACCTTC
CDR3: CATNRGANYGYTF

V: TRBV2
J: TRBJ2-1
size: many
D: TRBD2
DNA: TGTGCCAGCAGTTCCCCTACTAGCGGGAGTGCGAATGAGCAGTTCTTC
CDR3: CASSSPTSGSANEQFF

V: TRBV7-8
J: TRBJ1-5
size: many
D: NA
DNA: TGTGCCAGCAGTTCGCCGGGGGTAAATCAGCCCCAGCATTTT
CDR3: CASSSPGVNQPQHF

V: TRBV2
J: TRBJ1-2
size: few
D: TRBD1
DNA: TGTGCCGGCACGACAGGGAGGGGAGCTAACTATGGCTACACCTTC
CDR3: CAGTTGRGANYGYTF

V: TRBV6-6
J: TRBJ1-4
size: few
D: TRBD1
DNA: TGTGCCAGCAGTTACTCCTGGACAGGGGGCTATGAAAAACTGTTTTTT
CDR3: CASSYSWTGGYEKLFF

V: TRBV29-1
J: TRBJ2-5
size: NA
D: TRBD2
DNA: TGCAGCGTCGGAACCGGGACTAGCACGGAGACCCAGTACTTC
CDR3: CSVGTGTSTETQYF

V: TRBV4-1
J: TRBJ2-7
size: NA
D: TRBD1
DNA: TGCGCCAGCAGCCCACACGGGACAGGGGGCTACGAGCAGTACTTC
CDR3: CASSPHGTGGYEQYF

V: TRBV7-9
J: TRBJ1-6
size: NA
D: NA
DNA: TGTGCCAGCAGCTTAGGACGGATTGGTAAGGGAGGTCAAAATTCACCCCTCCACTTT
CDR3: CASSLGRIGKGGQNSPLHF

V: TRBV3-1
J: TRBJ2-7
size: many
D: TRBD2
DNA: TGTGCCAGCAGTTGGGGGACTAGCGGCTACGAGCAGTACTTC
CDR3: CASSWGTSGYEQYF

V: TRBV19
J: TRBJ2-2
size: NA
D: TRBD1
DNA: TGTGCCAGTAGGACCCCGGGACAGGGGGCAGGCACCGGGGAGCTGTTTTTT
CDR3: CASRTPGQGAGTGELFF

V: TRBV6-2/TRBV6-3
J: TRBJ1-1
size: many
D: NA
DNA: TGTGCCAGCAGTTACGCGGGCCCGGGGGTGAACACTGAAGCTTTCTTT
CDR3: CASSYAGPGVNTEAFF

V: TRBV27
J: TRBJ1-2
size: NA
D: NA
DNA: TGTGCCAGCAGTTTCTCCGGCCTAAGCCCTTGGGGAGGCTACACCTTC
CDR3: CASSFSGLSPWGGYTF

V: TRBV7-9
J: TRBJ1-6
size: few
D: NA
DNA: TGTGCCAGCAGCTTAAGGGGTTGGGAGGACCCCTCCTATAATTCACCCCTCCACTTT
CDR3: CASSLRGWEDPSYNSPLHF

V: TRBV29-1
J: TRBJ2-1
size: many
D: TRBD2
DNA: TGCAGCGCCTGGACTAGTCCGTACAATGAGCAGTTCTTC
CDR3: CSAWTSPYNEQFF

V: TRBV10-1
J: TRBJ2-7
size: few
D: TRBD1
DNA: TGCGCCAGCAGTGTTCAGGACAGGGCCTTCAGGGGGCGAGAATACGAGCAGTACTTC
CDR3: CASSVQDRAFRGREYEQYF

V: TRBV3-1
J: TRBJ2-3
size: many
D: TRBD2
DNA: TGTGCCAGCAGCCAAGATATCCTACTAGCGGGGACCCCCACAGATACGCAGTATTTT
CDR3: CASSQDILLAGTPTDTQYF

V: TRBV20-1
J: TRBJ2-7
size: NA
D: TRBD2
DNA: TGCAGTGCTCTAGAAGGAGCGGGGGGAAGCTCCTACGAGCAGTACTTC
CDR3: CSALEGAGGSSYEQYF

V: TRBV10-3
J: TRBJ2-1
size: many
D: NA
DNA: TGTGCCATCAGTGAGCCCAATGAGCAGTTCTTC
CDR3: CAISEPNEQFF

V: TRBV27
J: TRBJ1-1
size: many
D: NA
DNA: TGTGCCAGCAGTTTATCGCGAGGCGCTGAAGCTTTCTTT
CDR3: CASSLSRGAEAFF

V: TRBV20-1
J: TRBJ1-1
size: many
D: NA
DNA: TGCAGTGCAAAGGGGGGGTACACTGAAGCTTTCTTT
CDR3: CSAKGGYTEAFF

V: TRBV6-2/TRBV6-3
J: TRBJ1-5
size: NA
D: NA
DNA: TGTGCCAGCAGTACCAGACAGGTTGGCGGTCAGCCCCAGCATTTT
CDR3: CASSTRQVGGQPQHF

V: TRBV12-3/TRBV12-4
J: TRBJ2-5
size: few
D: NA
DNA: TGTGCCAGCAGATATGGCCAGGTGGGGGAGACCCAGTACTTC
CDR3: CASRYGQVGETQYF